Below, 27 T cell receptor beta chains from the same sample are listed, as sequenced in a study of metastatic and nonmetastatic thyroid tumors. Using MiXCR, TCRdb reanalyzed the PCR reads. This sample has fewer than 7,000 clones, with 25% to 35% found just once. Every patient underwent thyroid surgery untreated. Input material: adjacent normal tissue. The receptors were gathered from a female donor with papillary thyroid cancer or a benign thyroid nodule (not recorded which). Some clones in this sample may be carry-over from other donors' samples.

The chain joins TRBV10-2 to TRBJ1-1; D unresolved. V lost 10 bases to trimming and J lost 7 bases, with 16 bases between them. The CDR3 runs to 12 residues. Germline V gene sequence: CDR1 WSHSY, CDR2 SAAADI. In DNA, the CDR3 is TGCGCCACCCAGCACACCTCATTTGAAGCTTTCTTT. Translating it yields CATQHTSFEAFF.

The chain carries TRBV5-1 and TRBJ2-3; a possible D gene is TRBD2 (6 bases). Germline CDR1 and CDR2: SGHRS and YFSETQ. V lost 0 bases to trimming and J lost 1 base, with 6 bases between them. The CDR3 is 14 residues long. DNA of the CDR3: TGCGCCAGCAGCTTGGCTAGCGGCACAGATACGCAGTATTTT. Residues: CASSLASGTDTQYF. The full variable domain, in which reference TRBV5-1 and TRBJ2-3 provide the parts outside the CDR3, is KAGVTQTPRYLIKTRGQQVTLSCSPISGHRSVSWYQQTPGQGLQFLFEYFSETQRNKGNFPGRFSGRQFSNSRSEMNVSTLELGDSALYLCASSLASGTDTQYFGPGTRLTVL.

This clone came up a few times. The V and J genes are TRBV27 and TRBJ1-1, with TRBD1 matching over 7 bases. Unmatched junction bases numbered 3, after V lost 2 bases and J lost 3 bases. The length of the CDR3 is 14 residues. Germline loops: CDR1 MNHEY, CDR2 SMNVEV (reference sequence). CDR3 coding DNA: TGTGCCAGCAGTTTACGACAGGGTTACACTGAAGCTTTCTTT. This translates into CASSLRQGYTEAFF.

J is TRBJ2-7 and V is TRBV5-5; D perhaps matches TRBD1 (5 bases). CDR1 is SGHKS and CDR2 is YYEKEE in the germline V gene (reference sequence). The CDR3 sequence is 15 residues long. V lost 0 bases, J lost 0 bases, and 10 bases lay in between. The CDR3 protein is CASSLEGRSSYEQYF. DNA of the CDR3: TGTGCCAGCAGCTTGGAGGGGCGGAGCTCCTACGAGCAGTACTTC.

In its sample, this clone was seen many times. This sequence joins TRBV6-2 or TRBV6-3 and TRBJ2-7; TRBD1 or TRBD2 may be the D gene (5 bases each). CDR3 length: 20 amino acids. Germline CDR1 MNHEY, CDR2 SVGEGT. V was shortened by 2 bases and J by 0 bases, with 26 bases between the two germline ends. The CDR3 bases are TGTGCCAGCAGTTACGCAATCGCCGGGACCCCGGCCCGCCTCTCCTACGAGCAGTACTTC. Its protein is CASSYAIAGTPARLSYEQYF.

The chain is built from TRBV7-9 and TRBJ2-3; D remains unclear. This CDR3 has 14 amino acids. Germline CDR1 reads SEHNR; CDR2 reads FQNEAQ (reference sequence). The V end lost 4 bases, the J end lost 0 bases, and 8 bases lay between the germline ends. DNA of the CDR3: TGTGCCAGCAGCTCTGGTCATAGCACAGATACGCAGTATTTT. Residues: CASSSGHSTDTQYF.

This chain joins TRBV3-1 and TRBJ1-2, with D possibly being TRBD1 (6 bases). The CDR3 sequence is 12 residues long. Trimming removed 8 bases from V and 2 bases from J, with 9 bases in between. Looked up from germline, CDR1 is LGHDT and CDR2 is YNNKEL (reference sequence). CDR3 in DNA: TGTGCCAGCGGGGGGCGCAACTATGGCTACACCTTC. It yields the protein CASGGRNYGYTF.

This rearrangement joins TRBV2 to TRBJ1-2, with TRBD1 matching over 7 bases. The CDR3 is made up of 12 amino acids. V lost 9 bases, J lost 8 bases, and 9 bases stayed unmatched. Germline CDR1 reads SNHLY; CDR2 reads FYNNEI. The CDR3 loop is CAREQGIGGYTF. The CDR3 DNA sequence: TGTGCCAGGGAACAGGGGATTGGAGGCTACACCTTC.

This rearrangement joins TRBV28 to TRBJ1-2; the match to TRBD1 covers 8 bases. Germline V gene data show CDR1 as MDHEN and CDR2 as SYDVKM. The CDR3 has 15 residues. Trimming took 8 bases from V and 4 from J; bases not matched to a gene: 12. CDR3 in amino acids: CASCPDRGWAYGYTF. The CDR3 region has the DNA TGTGCCAGCTGCCCCGACAGGGGCTGGGCCTATGGCTACACCTTC.

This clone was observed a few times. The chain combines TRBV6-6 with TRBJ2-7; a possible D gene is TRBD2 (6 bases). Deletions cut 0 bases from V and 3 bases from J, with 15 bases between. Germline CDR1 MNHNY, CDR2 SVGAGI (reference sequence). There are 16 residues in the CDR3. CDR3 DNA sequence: TGTGCCAGCAGTTACTCGATGCGGGACGGGGACTACGAGCAGTACTTC. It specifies CASSYSMRDGDYEQYF.

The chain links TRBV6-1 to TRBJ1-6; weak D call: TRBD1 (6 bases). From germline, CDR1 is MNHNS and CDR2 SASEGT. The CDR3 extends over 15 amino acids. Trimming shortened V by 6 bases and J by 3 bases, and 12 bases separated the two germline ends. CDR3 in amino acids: CASRDWTDYNSPLHF. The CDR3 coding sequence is TGTGCCAGCAGGGACTGGACAGACTATAATTCACCCCTCCACTTT.

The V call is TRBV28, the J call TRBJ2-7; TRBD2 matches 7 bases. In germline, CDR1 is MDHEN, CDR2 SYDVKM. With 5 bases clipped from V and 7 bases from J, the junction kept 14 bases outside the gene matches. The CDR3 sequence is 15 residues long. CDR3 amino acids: CASSLPSGRRWEQYF. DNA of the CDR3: TGTGCCAGCAGTCTGCCTAGCGGCCGGCGGTGGGAGCAGTACTTC. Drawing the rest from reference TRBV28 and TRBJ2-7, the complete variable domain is DVKVTQSSRYLVKRTGEKVFLECVQDMDHENMFWYRQDPGLGLRLIYFSYDVKMKEKGDIPEGYSVSREKKERFSLILESASTNQTSMYLCASSLPSGRRWEQYFGPGTRLTVT.

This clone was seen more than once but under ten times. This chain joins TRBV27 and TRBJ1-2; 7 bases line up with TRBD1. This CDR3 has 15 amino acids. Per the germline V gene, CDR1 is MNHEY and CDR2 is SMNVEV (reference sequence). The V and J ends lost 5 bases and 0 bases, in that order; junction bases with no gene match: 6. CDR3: CASSPAGTANYGYTF. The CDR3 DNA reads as TGTGCCAGCAGTCCTGCCGGGACAGCTAACTATGGCTACACCTTC.

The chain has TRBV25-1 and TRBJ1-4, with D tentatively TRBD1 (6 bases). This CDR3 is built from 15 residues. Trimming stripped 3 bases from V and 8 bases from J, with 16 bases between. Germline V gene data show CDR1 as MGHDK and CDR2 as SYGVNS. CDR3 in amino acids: CASSEATTGQEKLFF. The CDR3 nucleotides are TGTGCCAGCAGTGAGGCGACGACGGGACAAGAAAAACTGTTTTTT.

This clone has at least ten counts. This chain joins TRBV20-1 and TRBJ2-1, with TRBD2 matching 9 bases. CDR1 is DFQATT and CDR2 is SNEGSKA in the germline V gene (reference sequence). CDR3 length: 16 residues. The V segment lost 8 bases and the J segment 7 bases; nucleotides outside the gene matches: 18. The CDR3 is CSLEGSSGDRRNEQFF. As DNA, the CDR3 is TGCAGTCTCGAGGGGTCTAGCGGGGATCGCCGAAATGAGCAGTTCTTC.

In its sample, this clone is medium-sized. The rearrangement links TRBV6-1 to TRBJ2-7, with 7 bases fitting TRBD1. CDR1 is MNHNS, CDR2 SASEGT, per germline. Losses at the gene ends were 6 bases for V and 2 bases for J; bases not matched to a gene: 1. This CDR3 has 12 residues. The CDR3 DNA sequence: TGTGCCAGCAGGGGGACAGCCTACGAGCAGTACTTC. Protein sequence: CASRGTAYEQYF.

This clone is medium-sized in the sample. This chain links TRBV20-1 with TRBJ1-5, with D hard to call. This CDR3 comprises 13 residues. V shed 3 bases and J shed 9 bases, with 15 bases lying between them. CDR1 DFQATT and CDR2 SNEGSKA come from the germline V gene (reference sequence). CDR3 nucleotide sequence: TGCAGTGCTAGGTTGGGTGGATCTCCGCCCCAGCATTTT. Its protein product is CSARLGGSPPQHF.

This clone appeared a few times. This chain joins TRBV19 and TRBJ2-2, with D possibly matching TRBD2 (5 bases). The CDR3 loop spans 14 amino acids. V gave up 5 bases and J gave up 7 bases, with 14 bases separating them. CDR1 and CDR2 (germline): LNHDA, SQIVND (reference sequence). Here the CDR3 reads CASSPGGGHGELFF. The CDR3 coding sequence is TGTGCCAGTAGTCCCGGCGGAGGTCACGGGGAGCTGTTTTTT.

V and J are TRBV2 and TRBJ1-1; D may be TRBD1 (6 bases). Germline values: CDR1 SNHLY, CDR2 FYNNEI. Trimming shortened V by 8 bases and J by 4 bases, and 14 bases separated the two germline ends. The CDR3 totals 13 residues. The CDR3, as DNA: TGTGCCAGCGAAGGGACATCCTCCACTGAAGCTTTCTTT. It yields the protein CASEGTSSTEAFF.

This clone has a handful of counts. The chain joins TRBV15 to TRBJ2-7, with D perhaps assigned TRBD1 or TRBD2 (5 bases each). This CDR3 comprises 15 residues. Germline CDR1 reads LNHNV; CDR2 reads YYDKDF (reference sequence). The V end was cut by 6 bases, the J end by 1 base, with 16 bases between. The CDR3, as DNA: TGTGCCACCAGTGCTAACCGGGACGGGTCCTACGAGCAGTACTTC. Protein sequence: CATSANRDGSYEQYF.

DNA of the CDR3: TGTGCCAGCAGTTCCCCGGACATGGGAAACTATGGCTACACCTTC. It yields the protein CASSSPDMGNYGYTF. The genes are TRBV6-2 or TRBV6-3 and TRBJ1-2; D might be TRBD1 (5 bases). The V gene's germline CDR1 is MNHEY and CDR2 SVGEGT. Trimming removed 4 bases at V and 2 bases at J, with 14 bases between. The CDR3 loop spans 15 amino acids.

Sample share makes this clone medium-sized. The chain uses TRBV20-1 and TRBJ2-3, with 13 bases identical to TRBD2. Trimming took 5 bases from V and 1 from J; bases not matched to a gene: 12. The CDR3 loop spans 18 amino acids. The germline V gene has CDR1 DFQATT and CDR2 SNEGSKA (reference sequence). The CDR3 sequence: CSASTSGGVVWGTDTQYF. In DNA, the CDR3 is TGCAGTGCTTCTACTAGCGGGGGGGTAGTTTGGGGCACAGATACGCAGTATTTT.

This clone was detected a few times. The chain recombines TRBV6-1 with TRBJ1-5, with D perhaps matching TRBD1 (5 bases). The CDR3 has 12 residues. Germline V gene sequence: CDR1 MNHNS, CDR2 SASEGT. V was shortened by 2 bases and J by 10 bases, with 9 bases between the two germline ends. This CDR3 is CASSETGRPQHF. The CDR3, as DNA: TGTGCCAGCAGTGAAACGGGGCGACCCCAGCATTTT.

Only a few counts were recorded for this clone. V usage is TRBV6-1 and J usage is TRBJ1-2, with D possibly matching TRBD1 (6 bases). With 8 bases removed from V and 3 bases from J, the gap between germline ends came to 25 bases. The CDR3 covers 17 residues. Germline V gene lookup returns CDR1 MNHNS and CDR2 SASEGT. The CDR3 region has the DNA TGTGCCAGCGGTGCAAGAACTAGGGGGAAGGGGGACTATGGCTACACCTTC. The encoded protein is CASGARTRGKGDYGYTF.

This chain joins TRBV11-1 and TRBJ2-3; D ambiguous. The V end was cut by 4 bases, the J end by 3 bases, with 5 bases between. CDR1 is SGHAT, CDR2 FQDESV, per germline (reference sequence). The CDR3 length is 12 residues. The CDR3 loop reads CASSSQTDTQYF. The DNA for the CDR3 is TGTGCCAGCAGCTCCCAAACAGATACGCAGTATTTT.

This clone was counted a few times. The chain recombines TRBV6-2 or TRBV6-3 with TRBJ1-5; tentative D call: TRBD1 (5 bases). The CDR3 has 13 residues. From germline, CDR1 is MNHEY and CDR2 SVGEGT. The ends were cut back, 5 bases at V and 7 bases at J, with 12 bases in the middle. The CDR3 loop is CASSRDLGQPQHF. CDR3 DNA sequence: TGTGCCAGCAGTCGGGACCTGGGGCAGCCCCAGCATTTT.

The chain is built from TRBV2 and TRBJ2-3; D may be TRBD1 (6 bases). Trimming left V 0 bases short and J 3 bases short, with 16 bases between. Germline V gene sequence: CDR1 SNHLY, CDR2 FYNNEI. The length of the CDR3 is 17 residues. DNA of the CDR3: TGTGCCAGCAGTGAAGCCGAAGGACAGAAAGTGACAGATACGCAGTATTTT. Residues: CASSEAEGQKVTDTQYF.